Below, 8 T cell receptor beta chains from the same sample are listed, as sequenced in a study of OX40 agonist ivuxolimab in advanced cancers. The assay was immunoSEQ multiplex PCR, and TCRdb's table has in-frame clones only and misses some. The sample yields 45,000 to 50,000 clones, 80% to 90% seen once. Sample: CD4+ or CD8+ T cells sorted from blood, taken in a trial of the OX40 agonist ivuxolimab. The receptors originated from an adult with an advanced solid tumor such as melanoma, head and neck, liver or kidney cancer.

The rearrangement joins TRBV9 to TRBJ2-1; D possibly corresponds to TRBD2 (6 bases). This CDR3 is built from 15 residues. V was trimmed by 0 bases and J by 8 bases, leaving 15 bases between them. Germline assignment: CDR1 SGDLS and CDR2 YYNGEE. The CDR3 protein is CASSVGGDHQDEQFF. CDR3 DNA: TGTGCCAGCAGCGTAGGGGGGGACCACCAGGATGAGCAGTTCTTC.

The chain uses TRBV5-6 and TRBJ1-2, with unresolved D. CDR3 length equals 12 residues. Germline-derived CDR1 and CDR2 are SGHDT and YYEEEE. Trimming took 4 bases from V and 8 from J, leaving 12 bases between them. DNA for the CDR3: TGTGCCAGCAGCCCGGGGAGGAGCGGCTACACCTTC. Residues: CASSPGRSGYTF.

The genes are TRBV28 and TRBJ2-5, with TRBD2 identical over 15 bases. Germline assignment: CDR1 MDHEN and CDR2 SYDVKM. The ends lost 5 bases at V and 2 bases at J; junction bases unmatched: 3. This CDR3 region has 16 residues. The CDR3 reads CASSAGLAGGQETQYF. CDR3 DNA: TGTGCCAGCAGTGCGGGACTAGCGGGAGGACAAGAGACCCAGTACTTC. The full variable domain, its missing parts supplied by reference TRBV28 and TRBJ2-5, is DVKVTQSSRYLVKRTGEKVFLECVQDMDHENMFWYRQDPGLGLRLIYFSYDVKMKEKGDIPEGYSVSREKKERFSLILESASTNQTSMYLCASSAGLAGGQETQYFGPGTRLLVL.

The chain uses TRBV11-2 and TRBJ2-7; 12 positions agree with TRBD1. This CDR3 spans 15 amino acids. Trimming at V came to 0 bases and at J to 4 bases, leaving 1 base not matched to a gene. The V gene's germline CDR1 is SGHAT and CDR2 FQNNGV. The CDR3 here is CASSLEGQGAYEQYF. The CDR3 bases are TGTGCCAGCAGCTTAGAGGGACAGGGGGCTTACGAGCAGTACTTC.

The chain combines TRBV5-1 with TRBJ2-2; a weak D match, TRBD1 (5 bases). CDR1 and CDR2 from the germline V gene are SGHRS and YFSETQ. The V end lost 3 bases, the J end lost 0 bases, and 15 bases lay between the germline ends. CDR3 size: 17 residues. CDR3 amino acids: CASSSGSDSANTGELFF. The CDR3 DNA sequence: TGCGCCAGCAGCTCTGGAAGCGACAGCGCGAACACCGGGGAGCTGTTTTTT. Together with reference TRBV5-1 and TRBJ2-2, the CDR3 gives the full variable domain: KAGVTQTPRYLIKTRGQQVTLSCSPISGHRSVSWYQQTPGQGLQFLFEYFSETQRNKGNFPGRFSGRQFSNSRSEMNVSTLELGDSALYLCASSSGSDSANTGELFFGEGSRLTVL.

This clone is a singleton in its sample. The chain combines TRBV14 with TRBJ2-7, with D possibly being TRBD1 or TRBD2 (6 bases each). CDR1 SGHDN and CDR2 FVKESK come from the germline V gene. The length of the CDR3 is 17 residues. Trimming removed 6 bases from V and 3 bases from J, with 24 bases in between. CDR3 sequence reads: CASSRSQGTPRDYEQYF. DNA of the CDR3: TGTGCCAGCAGTAGGAGTCAGGGGACTCCTCGGGACTACGAGCAGTACTTC.

The CDR3 DNA follows: TGCGCCAGCAGCCCACTCCGGGCCCAAGGGCCCTATGGCTACACCTTC. It translates to CASSPLRAQGPYGYTF. The chain uses TRBV4-3 and TRBJ1-2; D is uncertain. Germline V gene sequence: CDR1 LGHNA, CDR2 YSLEER. V lost 4 bases and J 4 bases, leaving 19 bases between the germline ends. This CDR3 is 16 amino acids long.

A word on this clone: The junction and the germline gene differ at one end; a read error may be behind it. V and J are TRBV6-5 and TRBJ2-7, with 8 bases that match TRBD2. CDR1 is MNHEY and CDR2 is SVGAGI in the germline V gene. The CDR3 has 11 residues. In DNA form, the CDR3 reads TGTGCCAGCAGCACTAGCGGAGATAGGCACTTC. It translates to CASSTSGDRHF.